This is a list of T cell receptor beta chains from one sample in a study of cytomegalovirus exposure and HLA in healthy donors. The protocol was immunoSEQ multiplex PCR, while the TCRdb copy is restricted to in-frame clones and leaves out a portion. The sample holds 140,000 to 150,000 clones, around three quarters seen once. The sample was PBMCs. These receptors came from a man aged 35-49 years in good health and CMV-seropositive. Each CDR3 is given with its conserved first and last residue. D genes are given only for firm matches. Some rows mark clone size as missing; the rest say once, few, many or name a class of expanded clone.

TRBD1 | NA | TRBJ1-2 | TRBV29-1 | CSGGGQGESGYTF | TGCAGCGGAGGGGGACAGGGTGAAAGTGGCTACACCTTC
NA | NA | TRBJ1-6 | TRBV9 | CASSPDGVVGNSPLHF | TGTGCCAGCAGCCCCGACGGGGTGGTTGGAAATTCACCCCTCCACTTT
TRBD2 | NA | TRBJ2-7 | TRBV18 | CASSPGLAGGPDEQYF | TGTGCCAGCTCACCAGGACTAGCGGGAGGGCCAGACGAGCAGTACTTC
NA | NA | TRBJ2-1 | TRBV13 | CASSLRHKQFF | TGTGCCAGCAGCCTAAGACATAAGCAGTTCTTC
NA | NA | TRBJ1-2 | TRBV2 | CASSWTENYGYTF | TGTGCCAGCAGTTGGACAGAAAACTATGGCTACACCTTC
NA | NA | TRBJ2-3 | TRBV11-1 | CASSRASTSTDTQYF | TGTGCCAGCAGCCGAGCAAGTACTAGCACAGATACGCAGTATTTT
TRBD1 | NA | TRBJ2-2 | TRBV7-3 | CASSLRGPRTGELFF | TGTGCCAGCAGCTTGAGGGGGCCACGCACCGGGGAGCTGTTTTTT
NA | once | TRBJ2-7 | TRBV23-1 | CASSLKGDTFYEQYF | TGCGCCAGCAGTCTCAAAGGGGACACCTTCTACGAGCAGTACTTC
TRBD2 | NA | TRBJ2-4 | TRBV7-8 | CASKKGGLAGVGDIQYF | TGTGCCAGCAAGAAAGGAGGGCTAGCGGGCGTCGGGGACATTCAGTACTTC
TRBD1 | NA | TRBJ1-1 | TRBV19 | CASTRTGALNTEAFF | TGTGCCAGTACCAGGACAGGGGCGCTGAACACTGAAGCTTTCTTT
NA | few | TRBJ2-7 | TRBV27 | CASSLRQDSSYEQYF | TGTGCCAGCAGTCTCCGCCAGGACAGCTCCTACGAGCAGTACTTC
TRBD1 | NA | TRBJ1-2 | TRBV11-2 | CASSLDPLGTGAVGGYTF | TGTGCCAGCAGCTTAGATCCCCTCGGGACAGGGGCCGTCGGGGGCTACACCTTC
TRBD2 | NA | TRBJ2-7 | TRBV7-2 | CASSLVVAGAEQYF | TGTGCCAGCAGCTTAGTTGTAGCGGGAGCCGAGCAGTACTTC
TRBD1 | NA | TRBJ2-6 | TRBV5-1 | CASGTGTGPSGANVLTF | TGCGCCAGCGGGACTGGGACAGGGCCGTCTGGGGCCAACGTCCTGACTTTC
TRBD1 | NA | TRBJ2-7 | TRBV6-1 | CASRLGDRSYEQYF | TGTGCCAGCAGACTCGGGGACAGGTCCTACGAGCAGTACTTC
TRBD1 | NA | TRBJ2-3 | TRBV7-6 | CASSLGAGTGGMGNTQYF | TGTGCCAGCAGCTTAGGGGCCGGGACAGGGGGCATGGGGAATACGCAGTATTTT
TRBD2 | NA | TRBJ2-1 | TRBV29-1 | CSVDGTSDSLSSYNEQFF | TGCAGCGTTGACGGGACTAGCGATTCATTAAGCTCCTACAATGAGCAGTTCTTC
NA | NA | TRBJ2-1 | TRBV4-3 | CASSQDRAASSYNEQFF | TGCGCCAGCAGCCAAGATAGAGCGGCGAGCTCCTACAATGAGCAGTTCTTC
TRBD1 | few | TRBJ1-2 | TRBV6-4 | CASSPGGSARGYTF | TGTGCCAGCAGCCCAGGGGGGTCTGCTCGTGGCTACACCTTC
NA | NA | TRBJ2-2 | TRBV5-1 | CASTPSGETSLTGELFF | TGCGCCAGCACCCCCTCAGGGGAAACCTCCCTCACCGGGGAGCTGTTTTTT
NA | NA | TRBJ2-3 | TRBV7-3 | CASSSRRWDTQYF | TGTGCCAGCAGCTCTAGAAGATGGGATACGCAGTATTTT
TRBD1 | NA | TRBJ1-2 | TRBV6-1 | CASGDSWNGYTF | TGTGCCAGTGGGGACAGCTGGAATGGCTACACCTTC
TRBD2 | NA | TRBJ2-7 | TRBV5-1 | CASSSLAGANEQYF | TGCGCCAGCAGCAGCTTAGCGGGAGCAAACGAGCAGTACTTC
NA | NA | TRBJ2-7 | TRBV6-1 | CASSEQGQTYEQYF | TGTGCCAGCAGTGAACAGGGACAAACCTACGAGCAGTACTTC
NA | NA | TRBJ2-7 | TRBV6-1 | CASSETSGEPYEQYF | TGTGCCAGCAGTGAAACATCCGGGGAACCCTACGAGCAGTACTTC
TRBD1 | NA | TRBJ1-6 | TRBV28 | CASRELAGGNSPLHF | TGTGCCAGCAGAGAGTTGGCAGGGGGCAATTCACCCCTCCACTTT
TRBD1 | few | TRBJ1-3 | TRBV2 | CASSTGGSGNTIYF | TGTGCCAGCAGTACAGGGGGCTCTGGAAACACCATATATTTT
TRBD1 | NA | TRBJ1-5 | TRBV6-1 | CASRLGDRGPQPQHF | TGTGCCAGCAGGCTAGGGGACAGGGGGCCTCAGCCCCAGCATTTT
TRBD2 | NA | TRBJ2-2 | TRBV13 | CASSFRTSGNTGELFF | TGTGCCAGCAGCTTCCGGACTAGCGGGAACACCGGGGAGCTGTTTTTT
TRBD1 | NA | TRBJ1-2 | TRBV7-2 | CASSLEWTGEVGYTF | TGTGCCAGCAGCTTAGAATGGACAGGGGAAGTTGGCTACACCTTC
TRBD1 | few | TRBJ1-5 | TRBV28 | CASRLGQGANQPQHF | TGTGCCAGCAGACTCGGACAGGGGGCAAATCAGCCCCAGCATTTT
NA | few | TRBJ2-7 | TRBV10-1 | CASSDPGEGTYEQYF | TGCGCCAGCAGTGACCCAGGGGAGGGCACCTACGAGCAGTACTTC
TRBD2 | NA | TRBJ2-2 | TRBV28 | CASSLSWGLAGGGRLNTGELFF | TGTGCCAGCAGTTTATCCTGGGGACTAGCGGGAGGAGGCCGATTGAACACCGGGGAGCTGTTTTTT
TRBD1 | NA | TRBJ1-1 | TRBV30 | CAWDGQGSTEAFF | TGTGCCTGGGATGGACAGGGGTCCACTGAAGCTTTCTTT
NA | NA | TRBJ1-3 | TRBV27 | CASRDSSGNTIYF | TGTGCCAGCAGGGACAGCTCTGGAAACACCATATATTTT
NA | NA | TRBJ2-2 | TRBV18 | CASSPESVGELFF | TGTGCCAGCTCACCGGAGAGCGTCGGGGAGCTGTTTTTT
NA | NA | TRBJ2-5 | TRBV5-4 | CASSSASRETQYF | TGTGCCAGCAGCTCGGCTAGCAGAGAGACCCAGTACTTC
TRBD1 | NA | TRBJ2-1 | TRBV28 | CASRQGQFNNEQFF | TGTGCCAGCCGTCAGGGACAGTTCAACAATGAGCAGTTCTTC
NA | NA | TRBJ2-3 | TRBV6-6 | CASTDRDGGLHTQYF | TGTGCCAGCACCGATCGGGACGGGGGACTTCATACGCAGTATTTT
TRBD1 | NA | TRBJ1-2 | TRBV27 | CASSTGVNYGYTF | TGTGCCAGCAGCACAGGGGTTAACTATGGCTACACCTTC
TRBD2 | NA | TRBJ2-1 | TRBV27 | CASSLFTGTSLAHEQFF | TGTGCCAGCAGTTTATTCACCGGGACTAGCTTGGCCCATGAGCAGTTCTTC
NA | NA | TRBJ2-1 | TRBV5-1 | CASSKRADSESLNEQFF | TGCGCCAGCAGCAAGAGAGCGGACAGCGAATCTCTCAATGAGCAGTTCTTC
TRBD1 | NA | TRBJ1-4 | TRBV5-3 | CARGPQKQPPGQGFITNEKLFF | TGTGCCAGAGGTCCACAGAAGCAGCCGCCGGGACAGGGGTTTATAACTAATGAAAAACTGTTTTTT
TRBD2 | NA | TRBJ2-7 | TRBV7-8 | CASSTGLAGGRSEQYF | TGTGCCAGCAGCACCGGACTAGCGGGAGGGAGAAGCGAGCAGTACTTC
NA | NA | TRBJ2-7 | TRBV2 | CASSDPGSGYEQYF | TGTGCCAGCAGTGATCCCGGGAGCGGCTACGAGCAGTACTTC
NA | NA | TRBJ2-1 | TRBV9 | CASSVLEEQFF | TGTGCTAGCAGCGTCCTCGAGGAGCAGTTCTTC
NA | NA | TRBJ1-1 | TRBV27 | CASSLYRGGLNTEAFF | TGTGCCAGCAGTTTATACAGAGGGGGTTTGAACACTGAAGCTTTCTTT
TRBD1 | NA | TRBJ1-2 | TRBV27 | CASSKRQGDGYTF | TGTGCCAGCAGTAAACGACAGGGTGATGGCTACACCTTC
TRBD1 | NA | TRBJ2-7 | TRBV6-1 | CASSEGPGQGGYEQYF | TGTGCCAGCAGTGAAGGTCCGGGACAGGGGGGCTACGAGCAGTACTTC
TRBD1 | NA | TRBJ1-1 | TRBV2 | CASSAGQDTEAFF | TGTGCCAGCAGTGCAGGACAGGACACTGAAGCTTTCTTT